This is a list of T cell receptor beta chains from one sample in a study of molecular identifiers for immune sequencing clone quantification. MiXCR was run by TCRdb on the PCR reads, yielding one entry per CDR3 protein. The data show under 350,000 distinct CDR3 sequences, roughly 23% seen once. Sequencing was performed on naive CD8+ T cells from blood, with Jurkat cell RNA spiked in. These receptors all come from a human donor in good health. Some libraries in this study had Jurkat cell RNA spiked in. CDR3s include the opening cysteine and the closing phenylalanine or tryptophan. A D gene is named only where the DNA matches it firmly. The size field is filled for only some rows; it gives once, few, many or a size class.

TRBV7-9	TRBJ2-5	few	-	TGTGCCAGCAGCATCCCCGGGACCCCCCAAGAGACCCAGTACTTC	CASSIPGTPQETQYF
TRBV7-6	TRBJ1-4	-	TRBD1	TGTGCCAGCAGGGACCCCCGGGGACAGGGCCTAACTAGTGAAAAACTGTTTTTT	CASRDPRGQGLTSEKLFF
TRBV20-1	TRBJ2-3	many	-	TGCAGTGCTTTCCGACAGGGGAGGGTCACAGATACGCAGTATTTT	CSAFRQGRVTDTQYF
TRBV25-1	TRBJ2-5	-	-	TGTGCCAGCAGTGGAGTTACACTCGGGGTGACCCAGTACTTC	CASSGVTLGVTQYF
TRBV28	TRBJ1-1	-	-	TGTGCCAGCAGGATGAGGGGCACTGAAGCTTTCTTT	CASRMRGTEAFF
TRBV6-2/TRBV6-3	TRBJ2-3	-	TRBD2	TGTGCCAGCAGTTATGGGCTAGCGGACACCACAGATACGCAGTATTTT	CASSYGLADTTDTQYF
TRBV20-1	TRBJ2-7	-	TRBD2	TGCAGTGCTACCAACCTTGGGACTAGCGGACTGTCCTACGAGCAGTGCTTC	CSATNLGTSGLSYEQCF
TRBV12-3/TRBV12-4	TRBJ2-7	-	TRBD1	TGTGCCAGCAGTTTAGTTGTAAAGACAGGGGCATCCTACGAGCAGTACTTC	CASSLVVKTGASYEQYF
TRBV2	TRBJ1-1	many	-	TGTGCCAGCGTGAGCTTGAACACTGAAGCTTTCTTT	CASVSLNTEAFF
TRBV27	TRBJ1-6	-	-	TGTGCCAGCAGTTTCGTAGGGTCATCACCCCTCCACTTT	CASSFVGSSPLHF
TRBV30	TRBJ2-7	many	-	TGTGCCTGGAGTAGCTCCTACGAGCAGTACTTC	CAWSSSYEQYF
TRBV6-5	TRBJ2-1	few	-	TGTGCCAGCAGCACTATCCCCGAGGCCGCGGAGCAGTTCTTC	CASSTIPEAAEQFF